The TCR beta chain described here comes from a study of pediatric ulcerative colitis. Study-wide results and limits: Blood-rectal clonal overlap within each person was significantly higher in ulcerative colitis patients than controls.

The CDR3 has 16 residues. Rectal tissue came from one to two pinch biopsies taken at colonoscopy. Controls: normal colonoscopy findings, no IBD within the following year. Points on this clone: Its target is not known.

Using immunoSEQ multiplex PCR, the repertoire was profiled, and TCRdb retains in-frame clones only, with some absent. The sample yields around 16,000 clones, 80% seen once. This rearrangement joins TRBV21-1 to TRBJ2-7. TRBV21-1 is a recognized pseudogene. The specimen sequenced was gut tissue. This TCR was recovered from a boy younger than 18 who was a control in a study of pediatric ulcerative colitis. CDR3 coding DNA: TGTGCCAGCAGCCTTTTCCAGGGACCCTTTCTCTACGAGCAGTACTTC. The encoded protein is CASSLFQGPFLYEQYF.